This TCR beta chain came from a study of metastatic and nonmetastatic thyroid tumors. Whole-study context: Repertoires of blood and of tissue (tumor or nodule) from malignant and benign thyroid patients were compared. Regarding the study as a whole: Malignant thyroid tumors reportedly had TCR beta diversity that was significantly higher than in benign nodules, in blood and tumor.

This clone appeared many times. What it binds is not known. Germline V lookup: CDR1 SGHRS, CDR2 YFSETQ. The CDR3 extends over 13 amino acids. V lost 3 bases, J lost 6 bases, and 10 bases lay in between. Not a single patient had been given any form of treatment at any point before undergoing thyroid surgery. In the original workflow: A papillary thyroid cancer distant-metastasis classifier was built from CDR3 differences across clinicopathological groups. TCRdb used MiXCR to call clones anew from the PCR reads. The V and J calls come from TCRdb's annotation, not from the publication. The sample shows 15,000 to 20,000 clones, roughly 23% of them seen only once.

Sequencing used tumor tissue. V usage is TRBV5-1 and J usage is TRBJ1-5; D is unresolved. The sequence was obtained from a male donor with papillary thyroid cancer or a benign thyroid nodule (not recorded which). Some clones in this sample may be carry-over from other donors' samples. The CDR3 sequence is CASSSTWGQPQHF. DNA for the CDR3: TGCGCCAGCAGCTCAACTTGGGGTCAGCCCCAGCATTTT. The whole variable domain, remainder taken from reference TRBV5-1 and TRBJ1-5, is KAGVTQTPRYLIKTRGQQVTLSCSPISGHRSVSWYQQTPGQGLQFLFEYFSETQRNKGNFPGRFSGRQFSNSRSEMNVSTLELGDSALYLCASSSTWGQPQHFGDGTRLSIL.